This paragraph covers one TCR beta chain sequence. No antigen is known for it. The sample is drawn from a study of T cell responses to AZD1222 COVID-19 vaccine. Overall study findings and caveats: Across spike, vaccine-associated CD4 TCRs were found, dominant at 160-218 and 743-854.

This CDR3 has 15 amino acids. V gave up 2 bases and J gave up 3 bases, with 16 bases separating them. Germline lookup yields CDR1 GTSNPN and CDR2 SVGIG (reference sequence). The data were produced by immunoSEQ multiplex PCR, yet TCRdb's version contains in-frame clones alone and is incomplete. The sample shows about 95,000 clones, roughly nine tenths of them seen only once. This receptor was taken from an adult in good health. The specimen was peripheral blood, collected on day 0 of AZD1222 vaccination. The V call is TRBV30, the J call TRBJ1-1, with D hard to call. CDR3 sequence (DNA): TGTGCCTGGAGTCCCTCCAGGTGGCGGGACACTGAAGCTTTCTTT. This translates into CAWSPSRWRDTEAFF.